These T cell receptor beta chains were read from a single sample in a study of control samples from healthy donors and cancer patients. Libraries were prepared by immunoSEQ multiplex PCR; TCRdb keeps only in-frame clonotypes and omits some of them. The data hold more than 100,000 clones, with approximately 89% observed a single time. The sequenced sample consisted of blood. These receptors were collected from a woman in her late teens or twenties in good health. The CDR3 runs from the conserved cysteine through the conserved F or W. D genes are given only for firm matches. Clone size is given for some rows only: seen once, a few or many times, or a class if the clone is expanded.

clone_size j_call d_call v_call cdr3_nt cdr3_aa
NA TRBJ2-5 TRBD2 TRBV11-2 TGTGCCAGCAGCTTAGTGGTTCTAGCGGAGAAAGAGACCCAGTACTTC CASSLVVLAEKETQYF
NA TRBJ1-6 NA TRBV2 TGTGCCAGCGGCGCCAGGGGAGCGGGCTCACCCCTCCACTTT CASGARGAGSPLHF
NA TRBJ2-7 TRBD1 TRBV3-1/TRBV3-2 TGTGCCAGCAGCCAGGCCGGACAGGGGACCCACGAGCAGTACTTC CASSQAGQGTHEQYF
NA TRBJ2-1 NA TRBV30 TGTGCCTGGAGTAGGGCCGCTAGTGGTCTGGGAAATGAGCAGTTCTTC CAWSRAASGLGNEQFF
NA TRBJ2-2 TRBD1 TRBV19 TGTGCCAGTCTAGGACAGGGGGCTACCGGGGAGCTGTTTTTT CASLGQGATGELFF
NA TRBJ2-6 TRBD1 TRBV18 TGTGCCAGCTCACCGGGACAGGGATCTGGGGCCAACGTCCTGACTTTC CASSPGQGSGANVLTF
NA TRBJ2-2 NA TRBV7-2 TGTGCCAGCAGCTTAGGGCAGCTGACCGGGGAGCTGTTTTTT CASSLGQLTGELFF
NA TRBJ1-2 TRBD1 TRBV19 TGTGCCACCTCTGTTACAGGGGGCAGGACGGGCTACACCTTC CATSVTGGRTGYTF
NA TRBJ2-1 TRBD2 TRBV3-1/TRBV3-2 TGTGCCAGCAGCCAAGATTGGGCCCTAGCGGGAACGAATGAGCAGTTCTTC CASSQDWALAGTNEQFF
NA TRBJ2-3 NA TRBV27 TGTGCCAGCAGTGTCAGGGAATCCACAGATACGCAGTATTTT CASSVRESTDTQYF
NA TRBJ1-4 TRBD1 TRBV3-1/TRBV3-2 TGTGCCAGCAGCCGACAGGGGTCGGGTGAAAAACTGTTTTTT CASSRQGSGEKLFF
NA TRBJ1-2 TRBD1 TRBV5-8 TGTGCCAGCAGCCTTGACAGGGGGCAGTATAATGGCTACACCTTC CASSLDRGQYNGYTF
NA TRBJ2-7 TRBD2 TRBV7-3 TGTGCCAGCAGCTCCGGGACTAGCGGGAGGGGCGAGCAGTACTTC CASSSGTSGRGEQYF
NA TRBJ1-5 NA TRBV7-2 TGTGCCAGCAGCTTCCGACATGGCAATCAGCCCCAGCATTTT CASSFRHGNQPQHF
NA TRBJ1-5 NA TRBV28 TGTGCCAGCAGTTTGGGGGGGAATCTTCGGCAGCCCCAGCATTTT CASSLGGNLRQPQHF
NA TRBJ2-5 TRBD2 TRBV5-5 TGTGCCAGCAGTCGGGAACTAGCGGGAGCGTTAGAGACCCAGTACTTC CASSRELAGALETQYF
NA TRBJ2-3 NA TRBV20-1 TGCAGTGCTAGTGAGGGATCGGGCACAGATACGCAGTATTTT CSASEGSGTDTQYF
once TRBJ2-7 TRBD1 TRBV11-2 TGTGCCAGCAGCTTCCAACAGGGGACGTACGAGCAGTACTTC CASSFQQGTYEQYF